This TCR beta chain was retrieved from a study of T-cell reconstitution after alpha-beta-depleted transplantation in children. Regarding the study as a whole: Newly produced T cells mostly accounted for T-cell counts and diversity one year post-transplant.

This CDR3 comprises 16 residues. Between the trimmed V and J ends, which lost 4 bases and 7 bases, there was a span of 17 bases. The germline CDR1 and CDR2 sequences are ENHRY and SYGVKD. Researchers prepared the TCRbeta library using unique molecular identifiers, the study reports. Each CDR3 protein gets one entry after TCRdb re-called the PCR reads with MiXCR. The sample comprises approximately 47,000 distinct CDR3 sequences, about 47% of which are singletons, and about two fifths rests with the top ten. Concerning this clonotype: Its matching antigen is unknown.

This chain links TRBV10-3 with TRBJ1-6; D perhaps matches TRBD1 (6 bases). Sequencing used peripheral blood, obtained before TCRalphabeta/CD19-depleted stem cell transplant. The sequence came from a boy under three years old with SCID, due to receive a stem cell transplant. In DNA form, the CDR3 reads TGTGCCATCAGTGGGGGGCAAGGGGTCACCAATTCACCCCTCCACTTT. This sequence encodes CAISGGQGVTNSPLHF.